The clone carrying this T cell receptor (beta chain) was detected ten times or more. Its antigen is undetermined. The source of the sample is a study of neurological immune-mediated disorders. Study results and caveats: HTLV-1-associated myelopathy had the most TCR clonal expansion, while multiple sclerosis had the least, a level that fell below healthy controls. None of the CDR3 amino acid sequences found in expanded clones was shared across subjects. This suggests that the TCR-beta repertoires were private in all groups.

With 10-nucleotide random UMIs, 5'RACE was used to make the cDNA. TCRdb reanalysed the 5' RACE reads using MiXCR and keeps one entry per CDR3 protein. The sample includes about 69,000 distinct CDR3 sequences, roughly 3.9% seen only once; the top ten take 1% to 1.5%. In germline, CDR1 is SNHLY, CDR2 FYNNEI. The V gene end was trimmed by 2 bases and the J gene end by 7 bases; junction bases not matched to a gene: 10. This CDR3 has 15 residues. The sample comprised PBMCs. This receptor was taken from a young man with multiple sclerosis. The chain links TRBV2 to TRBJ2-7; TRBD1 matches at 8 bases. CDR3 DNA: TGTGCCAGCAGTGAATTTCGGACAGGGCTAGAGGAGCAGTACTTC. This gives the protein CASSEFRTGLEEQYF.